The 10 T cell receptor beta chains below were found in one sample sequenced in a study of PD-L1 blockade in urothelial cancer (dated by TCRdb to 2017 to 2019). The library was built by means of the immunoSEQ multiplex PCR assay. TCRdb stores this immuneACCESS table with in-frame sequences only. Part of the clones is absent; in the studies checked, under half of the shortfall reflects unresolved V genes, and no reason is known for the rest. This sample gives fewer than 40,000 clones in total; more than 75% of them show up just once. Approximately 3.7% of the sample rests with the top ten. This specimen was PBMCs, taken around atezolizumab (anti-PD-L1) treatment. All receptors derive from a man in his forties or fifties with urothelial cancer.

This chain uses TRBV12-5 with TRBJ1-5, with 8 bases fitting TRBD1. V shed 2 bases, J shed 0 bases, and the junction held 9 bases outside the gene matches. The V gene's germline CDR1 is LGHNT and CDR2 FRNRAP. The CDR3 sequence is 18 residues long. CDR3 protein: CASGLLRQGTYSNQPQHF. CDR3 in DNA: TGTGCTAGTGGTTTGTTGCGACAGGGGACATATAGCAATCAGCCCCAGCATTTT. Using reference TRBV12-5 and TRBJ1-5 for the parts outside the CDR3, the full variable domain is DARVTQTPRHKVTEMGQEVTMRCQPILGHNTVFWYRQTMMQGLELLAYFRNRAPLDDSGMPKDRFSAEMPDATLATLKIQPSEPRDSAVYFCASGLLRQGTYSNQPQHFGDGTRLSIL.

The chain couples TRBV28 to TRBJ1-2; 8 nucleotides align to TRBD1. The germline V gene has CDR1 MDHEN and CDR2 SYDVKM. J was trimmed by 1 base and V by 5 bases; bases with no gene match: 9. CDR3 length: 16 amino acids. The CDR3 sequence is CASSPTAQGDNYGYTF. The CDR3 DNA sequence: TGTGCCAGCAGTCCCACGGCACAGGGGGATAACTATGGCTACACCTTC.

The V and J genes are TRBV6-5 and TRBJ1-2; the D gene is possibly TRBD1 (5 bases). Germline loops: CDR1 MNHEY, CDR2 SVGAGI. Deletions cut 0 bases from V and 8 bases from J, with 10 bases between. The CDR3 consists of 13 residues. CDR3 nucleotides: TGTGCCAGCAGTTACTCGGGGGGGAGAGGCTACACCTTC. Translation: CASSYSGGRGYTF.

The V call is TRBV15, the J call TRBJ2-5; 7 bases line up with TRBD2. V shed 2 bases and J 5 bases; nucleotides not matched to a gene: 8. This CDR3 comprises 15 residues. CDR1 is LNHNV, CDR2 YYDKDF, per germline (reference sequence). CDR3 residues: CATSRPVGSGETQYF. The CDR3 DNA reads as TGTGCCACCAGCAGACCAGTCGGTAGCGGGGAGACCCAGTACTTC.

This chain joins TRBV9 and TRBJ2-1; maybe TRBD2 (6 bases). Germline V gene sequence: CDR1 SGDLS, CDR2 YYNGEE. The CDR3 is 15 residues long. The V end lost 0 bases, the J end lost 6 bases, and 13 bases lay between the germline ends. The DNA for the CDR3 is TGTGCCAGCAGCGTAGAAGGGACTCACACCAATGAGCAGTTCTTC. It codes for CASSVEGTHTNEQFF. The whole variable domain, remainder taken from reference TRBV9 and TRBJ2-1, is DSGVTQTPKHLITATGQRVTLRCSPRSGDLSVYWYQQSLDQGLQFLIQYYNGEERAKGNILERFSAQQFPDLHSELNLSSLELGDSALYFCASSVEGTHTNEQFFGPGTRLTVL.

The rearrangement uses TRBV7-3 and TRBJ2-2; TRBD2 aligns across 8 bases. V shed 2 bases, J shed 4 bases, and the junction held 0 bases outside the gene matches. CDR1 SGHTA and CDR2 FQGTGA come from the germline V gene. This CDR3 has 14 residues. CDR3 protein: CASSLRGGTGELFF. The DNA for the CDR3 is TGTGCCAGCAGCTTACGGGGGGGCACCGGGGAGCTGTTTTTT.

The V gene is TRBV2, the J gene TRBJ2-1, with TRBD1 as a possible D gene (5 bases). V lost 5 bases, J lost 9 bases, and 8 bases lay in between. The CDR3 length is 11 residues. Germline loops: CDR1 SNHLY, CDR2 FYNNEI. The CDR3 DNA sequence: TGTGCCAGCAGTCCAGGGATTGAGCAGTTCTTC. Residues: CASSPGIEQFF.

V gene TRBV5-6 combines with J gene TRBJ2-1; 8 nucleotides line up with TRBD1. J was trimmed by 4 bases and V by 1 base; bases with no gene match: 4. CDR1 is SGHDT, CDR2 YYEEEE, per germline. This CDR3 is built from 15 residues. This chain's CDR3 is CASSLFGTGYNEQFF. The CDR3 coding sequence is TGTGCCAGCAGCTTGTTTGGGACAGGTTACAATGAGCAGTTCTTC.

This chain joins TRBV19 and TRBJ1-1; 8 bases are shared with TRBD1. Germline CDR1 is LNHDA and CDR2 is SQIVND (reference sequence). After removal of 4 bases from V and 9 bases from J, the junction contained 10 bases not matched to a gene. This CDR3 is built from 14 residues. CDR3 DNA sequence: TGTGCCAGTAGTAGGGCAGGGGGCGGACGGCAAGCTTTCTTT. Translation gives CASSRAGGGRQAFF.

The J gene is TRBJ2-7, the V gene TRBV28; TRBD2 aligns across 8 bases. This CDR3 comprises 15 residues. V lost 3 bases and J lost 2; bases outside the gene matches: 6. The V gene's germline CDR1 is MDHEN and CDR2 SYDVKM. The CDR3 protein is CASSFFSGNTYEQYF. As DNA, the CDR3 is TGTGCCAGCAGTTTCTTTAGCGGGAATACCTACGAGCAGTACTTC.